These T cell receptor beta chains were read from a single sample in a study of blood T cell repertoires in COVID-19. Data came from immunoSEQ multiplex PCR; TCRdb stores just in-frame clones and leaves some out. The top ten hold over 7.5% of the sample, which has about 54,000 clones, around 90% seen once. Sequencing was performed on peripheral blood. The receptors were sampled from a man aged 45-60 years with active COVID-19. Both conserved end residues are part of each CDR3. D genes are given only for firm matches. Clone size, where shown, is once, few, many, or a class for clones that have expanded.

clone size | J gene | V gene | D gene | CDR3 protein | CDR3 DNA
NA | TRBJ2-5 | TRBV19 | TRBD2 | CASSMGASGMYQETQYF | TGTGCCAGTAGTATGGGGGCTAGCGGGATGTACCAAGAGACCCAGTACTTC
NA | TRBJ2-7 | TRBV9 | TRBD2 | CASSVDPGTSGIEQYF | TGTGCCAGCAGCGTAGATCCAGGGACTAGCGGAATTGAGCAGTACTTC
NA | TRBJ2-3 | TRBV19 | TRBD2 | CASSRTSGRRDTQYF | TGTGCCAGTAGTAGGACTAGCGGGAGAAGGGATACGCAGTATTTT
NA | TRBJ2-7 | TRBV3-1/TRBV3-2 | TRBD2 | CASSQGSGGAYEQYF | TGTGCCAGCAGCCAAGGTAGCGGGGGGGCCTACGAGCAGTACTTC
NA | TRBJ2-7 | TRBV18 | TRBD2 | CASSPASGGSSSYEQYF | TGTGCCAGCTCACCGGCTAGCGGGGGCTCTTCCTCCTACGAGCAGTACTTC
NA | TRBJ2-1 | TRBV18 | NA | CASSPQRNYNEQFF | TGTGCCAGCTCACCACAGCGGAACTACAATGAGCAGTTCTTC
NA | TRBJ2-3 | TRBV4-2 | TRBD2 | CASSQDGGSGAYLSTDTQYF | TGTGCCAGCAGCCAAGATGGGGGTAGCGGGGCTTACCTATCCACAGATACGCAGTATTTT
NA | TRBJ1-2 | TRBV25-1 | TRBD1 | CASSPRDRGVNTF | TGTGCCAGCTCCCCGAGAGACAGGGGGGTCAACACCTTC
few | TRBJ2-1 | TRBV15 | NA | CATSRADHTRHYNEQFF | TGTGCCACCAGCAGAGCCGATCATACCCGACACTACAATGAGCAGTTCTTC
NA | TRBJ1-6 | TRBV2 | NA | CASSEVPTVNSPLHF | TGTGCCAGCAGTGAAGTACCGACAGTTAATTCACCCCTCCACTTT
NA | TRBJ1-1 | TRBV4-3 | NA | CASSQEGVGTEAFF | TGCGCCAGCAGCCAAGAAGGGGTGGGCACTGAAGCTTTCTTT
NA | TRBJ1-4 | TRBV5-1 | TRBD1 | CASSSGQGGEKLFF | TGCGCCAGCAGCTCGGGACAGGGGGGTGAAAAACTGTTTTTT
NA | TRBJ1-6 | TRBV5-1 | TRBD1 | CASSLMDRGQSPLHF | TGCGCCAGCAGCTTGATGGACAGGGGGCAATCACCCCTCCACTTT
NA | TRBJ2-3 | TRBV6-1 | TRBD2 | CASSEGPSRGADTQYF | TGTGCCAGCAGTGAGGGTCCCTCGCGGGGGGCAGATACGCAGTATTTT
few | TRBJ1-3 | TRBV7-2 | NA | CASSFGSDTIYF | TGTGCCAGCAGCTTCGGGTCAGACACCATATATTTT
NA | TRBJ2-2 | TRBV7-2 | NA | CASSPHFRANTGELFF | TGTGCCAGCAGCCCACACTTCCGGGCGAACACCGGGGAGCTGTTTTTT
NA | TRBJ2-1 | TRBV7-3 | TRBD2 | CASSLLTSGSNEQFF | TGTGCCAGCAGCCTCTTGACTAGCGGGAGTAATGAGCAGTTCTTC
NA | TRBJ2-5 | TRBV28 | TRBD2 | CASSFKSGALQETQYF | TGTGCCAGCAGTTTTAAGAGCGGGGCACTCCAAGAGACCCAGTACTTC
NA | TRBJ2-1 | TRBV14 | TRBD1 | CASSPPGQTYNEQFF | TGTGCCAGCAGCCCGCCGGGACAGACCTACAATGAGCAGTTCTTC
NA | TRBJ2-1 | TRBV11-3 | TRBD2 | CASSDPPGGPYNEQFF | TGTGCCAGCAGCGACCCTCCGGGGGGACCCTACAATGAGCAGTTCTTC
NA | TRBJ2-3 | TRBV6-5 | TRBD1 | CASTTDRVVRDTQYF | TGTGCCAGCACTACCGACAGGGTAGTTCGAGATACGCAGTATTTT
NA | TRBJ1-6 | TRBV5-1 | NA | CASSFQINSPLHF | TGCGCCAGCAGCTTCCAGATAAATTCACCCCTCCACTTT
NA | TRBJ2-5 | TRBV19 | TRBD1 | CASSITRGWQETQYF | TGTGCCAGTAGTATCACCAGGGGGTGGCAAGAGACCCAGTACTTC
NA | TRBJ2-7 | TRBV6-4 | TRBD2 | CASRTSGRGLFSYEQYF | TGTGCCAGCAGGACTAGCGGGAGAGGCCTCTTCTCCTACGAGCAGTACTTC
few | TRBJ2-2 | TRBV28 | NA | CASSLGGTATGELFF | TGTGCCAGCAGTTTAGGAGGGACAGCCACCGGGGAGCTGTTTTTT
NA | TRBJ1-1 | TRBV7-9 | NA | CASSIARTAEAFF | TGTGCCAGCAGTATCGCCAGGACAGCTGAAGCTTTCTTT
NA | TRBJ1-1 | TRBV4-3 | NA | CASSHAGTMNTEAFF | TGCGCCAGCAGCCATGCCGGGACAATGAACACTGAAGCTTTCTTT
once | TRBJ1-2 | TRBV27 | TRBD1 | CASSLTGGGYTF | TGTGCCAGCAGTCTAACAGGGGGTGGCTACACCTTC
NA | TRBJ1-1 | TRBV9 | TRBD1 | CASSVVQGASTEAFF | TGTGCCAGCAGCGTAGTCCAGGGGGCGAGCACTGAAGCTTTCTTT
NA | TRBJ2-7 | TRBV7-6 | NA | CASSLETGNSYEQYF | TGTGCCAGCAGCTTAGAAACAGGGAACTCCTACGAGCAGTACTTC
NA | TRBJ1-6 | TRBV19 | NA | CASTDRSSYNSPLHF | TGTGCCAGTACAGACAGGAGCTCCTATAATTCACCCCTCCACTTT
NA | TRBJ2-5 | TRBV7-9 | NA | CASSPPAGSGFAQYF | TGTGCCAGCAGCCCCCCCGCAGGGTCCGGATTCGCCCAGTACTTC
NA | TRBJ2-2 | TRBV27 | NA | CASSSTLTGELFF | TGTGCCAGCAGTTCCACTCTAACCGGGGAGCTGTTTTTT
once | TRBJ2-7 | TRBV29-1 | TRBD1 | CSGGDSEGEQYF | TGCAGCGGTGGGGACAGTGAAGGGGAGCAGTACTTC
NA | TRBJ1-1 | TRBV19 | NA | CASSTGPGEEAFF | TGTGCCAGTAGTACGGGACCGGGAGAGGAAGCTTTCTTT
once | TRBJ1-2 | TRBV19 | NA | CASSSESYGYTF | TGTGCCAGTAGTAGCGAGAGCTATGGCTACACCTTC
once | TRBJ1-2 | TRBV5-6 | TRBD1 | CASSLVGQGQYGYTF | TGTGCCAGCAGCTTAGTCGGACAGGGCCAATATGGCTACACCTTC
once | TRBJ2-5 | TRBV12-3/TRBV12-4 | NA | CASSFLATETQYF | TGTGCCAGCAGTTTCCTAGCGACGGAGACCCAGTACTTC
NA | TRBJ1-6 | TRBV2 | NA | CASSDSLNSPLHF | TGTGCCAGCTCAGACAGCCTTAATTCACCCCTCCACTTT
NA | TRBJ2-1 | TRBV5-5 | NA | CASSLGRSSSYNEQFF | TGTGCCAGCAGCTTGGGCCGGAGCTCCTCCTACAATGAGCAGTTCTTC
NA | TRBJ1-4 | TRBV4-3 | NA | CASSQDGTPRGYATNEKLFF | TGCGCCAGCAGCCAAGATGGCACCCCTCGAGGATATGCAACTAATGAAAAACTGTTTTTT
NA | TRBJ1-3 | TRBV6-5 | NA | CASSYNRDNSGNTIYF | TGTGCCAGCAGTTACAATAGGGACAACTCTGGAAACACCATATATTTT
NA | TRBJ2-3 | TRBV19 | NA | CATLSGQISTDTQYF | TGTGCCACCCTAAGCGGGCAGATCAGCACAGATACGCAGTATTTT
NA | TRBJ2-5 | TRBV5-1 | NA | CASSLEGVSETQYF | TGCGCCAGCAGCTTGGAAGGAGTCTCAGAGACCCAGTACTTC
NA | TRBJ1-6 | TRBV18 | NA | CASSPPKGVYSPLHF | TGTGCCAGCTCACCACCGAAGGGAGTGTATTCACCCCTCCACTTT
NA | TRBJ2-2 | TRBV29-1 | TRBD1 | CSVEQGAFGELFF | TGCAGCGTTGAACAGGGGGCTTTCGGGGAGCTGTTTTTT
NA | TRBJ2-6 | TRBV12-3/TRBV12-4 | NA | CASSPQGANVLTF | TGTGCCAGCAGTCCCCAGGGGGCCAACGTCCTGACTTTC
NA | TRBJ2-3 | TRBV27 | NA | CASSSSGTDTQYF | TGTGCCAGCAGTTCCTCAGGGACAGATACGCAGTATTTT
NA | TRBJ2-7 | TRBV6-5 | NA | CASSYSDSTGQYF | TGTGCCAGCAGTTACTCAGACTCGACAGGCCAGTACTTC
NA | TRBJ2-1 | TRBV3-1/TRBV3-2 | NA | CASSQRGNEQFF | TGTGCCAGCAGCCAACGGGGGAACGAGCAGTTCTTC
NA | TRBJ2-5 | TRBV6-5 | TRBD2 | CASRAGEETQYF | TGTGCCAGCAGGGCGGGGGAAGAGACCCAGTACTTC
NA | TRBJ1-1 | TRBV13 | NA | CASSLGVGIGVIEAFF | TGTGCCAGCAGCTTAGGCGTAGGGATAGGGGTCATTGAAGCTTTCTTT
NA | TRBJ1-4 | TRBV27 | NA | CASSSDRKNEKLFF | TGTGCCAGCAGTTCCGACAGAAAAAACGAAAAACTGTTTTTT
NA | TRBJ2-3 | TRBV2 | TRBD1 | CASSQGARTDTQYF | TGTGCCAGCAGCCAGGGGGCGCGCACAGATACGCAGTATTTT
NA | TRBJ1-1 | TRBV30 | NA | CAWARQFEAFF | TGTGCCTGGGCTAGACAGTTCGAAGCTTTCTTT
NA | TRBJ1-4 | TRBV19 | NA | CASRKGGSPTNEKLFF | TGTGCCAGTAGGAAAGGGGGTTCCCCAACTAATGAAAAACTGTTTTTT